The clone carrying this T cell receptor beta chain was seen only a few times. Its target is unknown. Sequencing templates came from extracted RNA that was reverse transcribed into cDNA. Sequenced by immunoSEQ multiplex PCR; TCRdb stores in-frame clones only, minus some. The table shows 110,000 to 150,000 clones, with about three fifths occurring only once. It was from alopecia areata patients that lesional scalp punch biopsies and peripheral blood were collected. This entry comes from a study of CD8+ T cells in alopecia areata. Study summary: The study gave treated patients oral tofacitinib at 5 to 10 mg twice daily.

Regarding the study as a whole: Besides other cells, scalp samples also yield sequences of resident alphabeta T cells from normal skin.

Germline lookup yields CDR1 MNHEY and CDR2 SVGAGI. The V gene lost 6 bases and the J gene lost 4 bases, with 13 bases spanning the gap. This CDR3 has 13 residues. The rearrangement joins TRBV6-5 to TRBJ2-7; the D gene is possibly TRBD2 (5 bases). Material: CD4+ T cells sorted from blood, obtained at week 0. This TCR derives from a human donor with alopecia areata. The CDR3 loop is CASRSGPTYEQYF. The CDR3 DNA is TGTGCCAGCAGGAGCGGACCTACGTACGAGCAGTACTTC.